The 9 T cell receptor beta chains below all came from one sample that was sequenced in a study of neurological immune-mediated disorders. Described time point: longitudinal time-point 2. TCRdb reprocessed the 5' RACE reads with MiXCR, giving one entry per CDR3 protein. The sample records fewer than 60,000 distinct CDR3 sequences, under 15% being singletons. The sequencing input was PBMCs. These receptor sequences come from a male donor with HTLV-1-associated myelopathy (HAM/TSP).

V gene TRBV7-8 combines with J gene TRBJ1-3; D is possibly TRBD1 (6 bases). Trimming cost V 3 bases and J 0 bases, with 18 bases left between them. The germline V gene has CDR1 SGHVS and CDR2 FQNEAQ. The CDR3 has 18 residues. In DNA form, the CDR3 reads TGTGCCAGCAGCTTCTCGACCTACAGGGCTCTCTCTGGAAACACCATATATTTT. The encoded protein is CASSFSTYRALSGNTIYF.

The chain recombines TRBV29-1 with TRBJ1-5; D unclear. The V gene's germline CDR1 is SQVTM and CDR2 ANQGSEA. The V end lost 7 bases, the J end lost 3 bases, and 13 bases lay between the germline ends. The CDR3 covers 13 residues. In DNA form, the CDR3 reads TGCAGCGCCCAGGAGCAGGTCAATCAGCCCCAGCATTTT. It encodes CSAQEQVNQPQHF.

This clonotype was picked up many times. The V gene is TRBV7-2, the J gene TRBJ2-5; 8 nucleotides match TRBD2. The CDR3 length is 15 residues. The germline V gene has CDR1 SGHTA and CDR2 FQGNSA. Losses at the gene ends were 5 bases for V and 5 bases for J; bases not matched to a gene: 10. CDR3 protein: CASSPRAGGWETQYF. CDR3 DNA: TGTGCCAGCAGCCCAAGGGCGGGGGGTTGGGAGACCCAGTACTTC. Supplemented by reference TRBV7-2 and TRBJ2-5, the full variable domain reads GAGVSQSPSNKVTEKGKDVELRCDPISGHTALYWYRQSLGQGLEFLIYFQGNSAPDKSGLPSDRFSAERTGGSVSTLTIQRTQQEDSAVYLCASSPRAGGWETQYFGPGTRLLVL.

This clonotype was found many times. This chain links TRBV20-1 with TRBJ1-6, with D possibly matching TRBD1 (5 bases). V gave up 6 bases and J gave up 3 bases, with 9 bases separating them. Germline assignment: CDR1 DFQATT and CDR2 SNEGSKA (reference sequence). The length of the CDR3 is 13 residues. In nucleotides, the CDR3 is TGCAGTGCCTCGACAGACTATAATTCACCCCTCCACTTT. It yields the protein CSASTDYNSPLHF.

This clonotype occurred many times. The CDR3 protein is CASSSGLAGETQYF. The CDR3 DNA reads as TGTGCCAGCAGCTCGGGACTAGCGGGGGAGACCCAGTACTTC. This chain connects TRBV5-4 to TRBJ2-5, with 13 bases aligning to TRBD2. In germline, CDR1 is SGHNT, CDR2 YYREEE (reference sequence). CDR3 length equals 14 residues. With 3 bases clipped from V and 5 bases from J, the junction kept 1 base outside the gene matches.

This clonotype has a count of ten or more. The genes are TRBV5-1 and TRBJ1-1, with a tentative D call TRBD1 (6 bases). The germline V gene has CDR1 SGHRS and CDR2 YFSETQ. The length of the CDR3 is 15 residues. V gave up 0 bases and J gave up 4 bases, with 13 bases separating them. CDR3 DNA: TGCGCCAGCAGCTTGGGGGACACTATTGGCACTGAAGCTTTCTTT. Translation: CASSLGDTIGTEAFF.

This clonotype came up many times. The J gene is TRBJ1-1, the V gene TRBV6-5, with no clear D. Germline loops: CDR1 MNHEY, CDR2 SVGAGI. V was shortened by 2 bases and J by 5 bases, with 12 bases between the two germline ends. There are 14 residues in the CDR3. The CDR3 DNA sequence: TGTGCCAGCAGTTACATGTGGGGTAAAACTGAAGCTTTCTTT. Protein product: CASSYMWGKTEAFF.

This clonotype was detected ten times or more. The V call is TRBV5-5, the J call TRBJ2-7; TRBD2 might be the D (7 bases). The CDR3 loop spans 18 amino acids. In germline, CDR1 is SGHKS, CDR2 YYEKEE (reference sequence). V lost 4 bases and J lost 1, with 24 bases in between. The CDR3 DNA follows: TGTGCCAGCAGCCCCAGTCGTCTCCGGGGGGCCTGGTCCTACGAGCAGTACTTC. Translated, it gives CASSPSRLRGAWSYEQYF.

This clonotype was seen many times. The chain carries TRBV28 and TRBJ2-7, with D possibly TRBD1 on 5 matching bases. The germline V gene has CDR1 MDHEN and CDR2 SYDVKM. The CDR3 is 12 amino acids. V lost 5 bases and J 8 bases, leaving 13 bases between the germline ends. CDR3 bases: TGTGCCAGCAGTCCCCAGGGTCGGAAGCAGTACTTC. It is translated as CASSPQGRKQYF. Variable domain in full (rest from reference TRBV28 and TRBJ2-7): DVKVTQSSRYLVKRTGEKVFLECVQDMDHENMFWYRQDPGLGLRLIYFSYDVKMKEKGDIPEGYSVSREKKERFSLILESASTNQTSMYLCASSPQGRKQYFGPGTRLTVT.